Listed below are T cell receptor beta chains from one sample, sequenced in a study of blood T cells in healthy people across ages. Via MiXCR, TCRdb re-called the 5' RACE reads, giving one row per CDR3 protein. This table has about 1.5 million distinct CDR3 sequences, 40% to 45% appearing once. The sample comprised blood. The receptor set was obtained from a woman aged 18-29 years in good health. CDR3s include the opening cysteine and the closing phenylalanine or tryptophan. D genes are given only for firm matches.

d_gene | j_gene | v_gene | CDR3aa
- | TRBJ1-1 | TRBV6-6 | CAIISPGKNTEAFF
- | TRBJ1-2 | TRBV6-5 | CASSARAGRAYGYTF
TRBD1 | TRBJ1-2 | TRBV6-2/TRBV6-3 | CASSSLRDRTYGYTF
TRBD1 | - | TRBV29-1 | CSVQGDKNIQYF
TRBD1 | TRBJ2-3 | TRBV20-1 | CSARDGWTGVYQDTQYF
- | TRBJ2-7 | TRBV29-1 | CSVVPGPYEQYF
- | TRBJ2-3 | TRBV4-3 | CASSLRGKRDTQYF
- | TRBJ1-3 | TRBV5-1 | CASSLASGTSGNTIYF
TRBD1 | TRBJ1-1 | TRBV6-2/TRBV6-3 | CASTAWDRHTEAFF
- | TRBJ1-5 | TRBV20-1 | CSAPTGSNQPQHF
- | TRBJ2-1 | TRBV25-1 | CASTTGTSYNEQFF
- | TRBJ2-3 | TRBV25-1 | CASSESGTAGRTDTQYF
- | TRBJ2-1 | TRBV9 | CASSVKAQGAGEQFF
- | TRBJ2-1 | TRBV5-1 | CASSLARPSFSYNEQFF
TRBD2 | TRBJ2-5 | TRBV6-2/TRBV6-3 | CASSYSGQAGGSYNEQYF
TRBD1 | TRBJ2-7 | TRBV20-1 | CSARLTRGSYNEQYF
- | TRBJ2-7 | TRBV3-1 | CASSQEMKSSEQYF
- | - | TRBV10-3 | CAISEMVVSYNEQYF
TRBD2 | TRBJ2-5 | TRBV20-1 | CSARTSGSTVETQYF
- | TRBJ1-1 | TRBV7-2 | CASRSGRLDTEAFF
- | TRBJ2-5 | TRBV5-1 | CASSLAPGTRQETQYF
TRBD2 | TRBJ2-7 | TRBV6-1 | CASSRTSVNYEQYF
TRBD2 | TRBJ2-1 | TRBV4-3 | CASSHGVLAGAINEQFF
- | TRBJ2-1 | TRBV7-9 | CASSPSQVRNNEQFF
- | TRBJ2-3 | TRBV6-2/TRBV6-3 | CAGARRGTDTQYF
TRBD2 | TRBJ2-3 | TRBV20-1 | CSASMRGYSSTDTQYF
TRBD1 | TRBJ2-1 | TRBV2 | CASSLSGTGDREQFF
- | TRBJ1-3 | TRBV4-1 | CASSQVRWSSGNTIYF
- | TRBJ1-4 | TRBV2 | CASIGRGQGHREKLFF
- | TRBJ1-2 | TRBV2 | CASSGGGHYGYTF
- | TRBJ2-5 | TRBV20-1 | CSARVGNQETQYF
TRBD1 | TRBJ1-2 | TRBV29-1 | CSDKTGDGYTF
TRBD2 | TRBJ2-7 | TRBV6-2/TRBV6-3 | CASRRSGRERGNEQYF
- | TRBJ1-2 | TRBV5-1 | CASSSQGKETYGYTF
TRBD2 | TRBJ2-4 | TRBV3-1 | CASSQDWSGGVDIQYF
- | TRBJ1-2 | TRBV27 | CASSLTPRAGRQSGYTF
TRBD1 | TRBJ2-4 | TRBV20-1 | CSARDGQGGRVQYF
- | TRBJ1-5 | TRBV5-1 | CASSLRGGGQPQHF
- | TRBJ2-7 | TRBV28 | CASPPSDSYNEQYF
- | TRBJ1-4 | TRBV4-1 | CTSRMNEKLFF